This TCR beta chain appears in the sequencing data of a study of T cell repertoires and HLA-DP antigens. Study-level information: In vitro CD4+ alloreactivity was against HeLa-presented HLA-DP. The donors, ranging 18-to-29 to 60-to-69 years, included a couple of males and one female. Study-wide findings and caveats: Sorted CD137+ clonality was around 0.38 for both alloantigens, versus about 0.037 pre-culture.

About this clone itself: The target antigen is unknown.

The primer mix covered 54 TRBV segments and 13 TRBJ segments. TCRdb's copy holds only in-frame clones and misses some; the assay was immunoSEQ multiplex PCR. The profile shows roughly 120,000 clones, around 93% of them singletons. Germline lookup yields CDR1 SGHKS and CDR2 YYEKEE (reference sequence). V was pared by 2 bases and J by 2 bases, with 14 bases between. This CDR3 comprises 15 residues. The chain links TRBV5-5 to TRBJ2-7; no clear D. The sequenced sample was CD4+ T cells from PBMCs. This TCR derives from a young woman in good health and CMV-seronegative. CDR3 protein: CASSFTAARPYEQYF. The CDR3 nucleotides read TGTGCCAGCAGCTTCACAGCAGCGAGGCCCTACGAGCAGTACTTC.